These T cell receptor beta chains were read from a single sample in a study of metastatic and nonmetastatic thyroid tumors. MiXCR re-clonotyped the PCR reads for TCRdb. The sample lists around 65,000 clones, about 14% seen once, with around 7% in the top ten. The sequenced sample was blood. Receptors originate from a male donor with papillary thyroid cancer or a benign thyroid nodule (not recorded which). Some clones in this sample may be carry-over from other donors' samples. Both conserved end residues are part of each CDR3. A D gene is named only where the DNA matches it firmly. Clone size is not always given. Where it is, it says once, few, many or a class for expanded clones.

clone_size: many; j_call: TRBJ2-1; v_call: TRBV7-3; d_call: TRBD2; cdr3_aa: CASSFTSGRAYEQFF; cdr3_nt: TGTGCCAGCAGCTTCACTAGCGGGAGGGCCTATGAGCAGTTCTTC
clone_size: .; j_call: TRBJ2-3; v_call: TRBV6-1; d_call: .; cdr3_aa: CASSRESTGTQYF; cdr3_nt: TGTGCCAGCAGCCGTGAGTCCACAGGTACGCAGTATTTT
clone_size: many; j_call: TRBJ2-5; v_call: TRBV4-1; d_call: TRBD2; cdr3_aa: CASSQPGLVGETQYF; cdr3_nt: TGCGCCAGCAGCCAACCGGGACTAGTCGGGGAGACCCAGTACTTC
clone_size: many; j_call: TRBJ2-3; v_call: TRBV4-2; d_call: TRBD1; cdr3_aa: CASSQDARTGGSAGWRYF; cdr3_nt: TGTGCCAGCAGCCAAGATGCTAGGACAGGGGGGTCAGCGGGCTGGAGATATTTT
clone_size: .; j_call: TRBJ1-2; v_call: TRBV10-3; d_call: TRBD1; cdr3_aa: CAIRDSSNYGYTF; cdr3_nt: TGTGCCATTCGGGACAGCTCTAACTATGGCTACACCTTC
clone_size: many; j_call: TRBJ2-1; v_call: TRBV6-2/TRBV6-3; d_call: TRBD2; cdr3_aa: CASSATSGHSYNEQFF; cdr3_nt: TGTGCCAGCAGTGCAACTAGCGGCCACTCCTACAATGAGCAGTTCTTC
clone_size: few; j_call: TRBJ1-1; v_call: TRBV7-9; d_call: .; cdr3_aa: CASSPSASTEAFF; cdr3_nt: TGTGCCAGCAGCCCCTCGGCGAGCACTGAAGCTTTCTTT
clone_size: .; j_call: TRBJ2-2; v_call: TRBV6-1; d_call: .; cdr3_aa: CASSENLWNTVELFF; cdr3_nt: TGTGCCAGCAGTGAAAATTTGTGGAACACCGTGGAGCTGTTTTTT
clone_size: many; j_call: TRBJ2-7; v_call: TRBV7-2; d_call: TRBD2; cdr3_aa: CASSLAYLAGAYEQYF; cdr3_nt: TGTGCCAGCAGCTTAGCGTACCTAGCGGGAGCCTACGAGCAGTACTTC
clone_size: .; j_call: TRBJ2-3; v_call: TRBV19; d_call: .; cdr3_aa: CASSPRRSGSDTQYF; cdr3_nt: TGTGCCAGTAGTCCCCGGCGGAGCGGGTCAGATACGCAGTATTTT
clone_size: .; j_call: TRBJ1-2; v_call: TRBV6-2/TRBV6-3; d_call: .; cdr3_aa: CASSDGPISYGYTF; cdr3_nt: TGTGCCAGCAGTGATGGTCCCATTAGCTATGGCTACACCTTC
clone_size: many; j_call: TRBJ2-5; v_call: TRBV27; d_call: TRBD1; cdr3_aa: CASSMTGPYQETQYF; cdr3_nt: TGTGCCAGCAGTATGACAGGGCCGTACCAAGAGACCCAGTACTTC
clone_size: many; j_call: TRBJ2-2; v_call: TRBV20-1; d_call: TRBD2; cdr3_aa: CSARDGGSAYGELFF; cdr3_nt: TGCAGTGCTAGAGATGGCGGGAGTGCGTACGGGGAGCTGTTTTTT
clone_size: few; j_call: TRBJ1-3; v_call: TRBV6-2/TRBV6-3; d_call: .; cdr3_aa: CASSYSSVGSGNAIYF; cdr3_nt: TGTGCCAGCAGTTACTCATCAGTTGGCTCTGGAAACGCCATATATTTT
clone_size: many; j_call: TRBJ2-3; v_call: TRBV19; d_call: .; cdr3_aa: CASSSFASGGDTQYF; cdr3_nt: TGTGCCAGTAGCTCGTTTGCCTCTGGGGGGGATACGCAGTATTTT
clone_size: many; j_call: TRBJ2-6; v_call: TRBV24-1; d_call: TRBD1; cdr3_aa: CATSVSGQGSGANVLTF; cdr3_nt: TGTGCCACCAGTGTTTCGGGACAGGGCTCTGGGGCCAACGTCCTGACTTTC
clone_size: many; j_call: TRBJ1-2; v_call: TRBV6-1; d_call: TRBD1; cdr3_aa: CASSPGPGQVGGYTF; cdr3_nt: TGTGCCAGCAGTCCCGGCCCTGGACAGGTTGGTGGCTACACCTTC
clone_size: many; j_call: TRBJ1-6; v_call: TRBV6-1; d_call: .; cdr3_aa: CASSQQEGRRSPLHF; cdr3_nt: TGTGCCAGCAGTCAGCAGGAGGGCCGGCGATCACCCCTCCACTTT
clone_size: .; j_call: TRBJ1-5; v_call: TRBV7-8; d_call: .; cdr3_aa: CSSSPLGDTTNQPQHF; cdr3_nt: TGTTCCAGCAGCCCCCTGGGAGACACCACCAATCAGCCCCAGCATTTT
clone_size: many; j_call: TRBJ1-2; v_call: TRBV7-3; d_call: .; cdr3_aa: CASSPGQTNYGYTF; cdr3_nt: TGTGCCAGCAGCCCTGGACAGACCAACTATGGCTACACCTTC
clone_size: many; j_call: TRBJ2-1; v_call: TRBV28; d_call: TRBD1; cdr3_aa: CASSRTGGEAEQFF; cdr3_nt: TGTGCCAGCAGTCGGACAGGGGGCGAGGCTGAGCAGTTCTTC
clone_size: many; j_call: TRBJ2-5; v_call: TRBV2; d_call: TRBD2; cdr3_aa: CASRGLAATIETQYF; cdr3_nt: TGTGCCAGCAGAGGACTAGCGGCCACAATAGAGACCCAGTACTTC
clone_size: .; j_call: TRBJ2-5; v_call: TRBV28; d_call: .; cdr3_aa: CASSSFWSVSLETQYF; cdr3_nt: TGTGCCAGCAGTTCCTTCTGGAGCGTCTCTTTAGAGACCCAATACTTC
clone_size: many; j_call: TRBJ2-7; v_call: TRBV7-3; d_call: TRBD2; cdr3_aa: CASSSQGAGGPDVNHEQYF; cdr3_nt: TGTGCCAGCAGCTCCCAAGGGGCGGGAGGGCCAGACGTTAATCACGAGCAGTACTTC